This is a list of T cell receptor beta chains from one sample in a study of T cells in Graves' hyperthyroidism and ophthalmopathy. From the multiplex PCR reads, TCRdb called clonotypes with MiXCR, one entry per CDR3 protein. Of a few hundred thousand distinct CDR3 sequences in the sample, around 20% were seen once. The sequenced sample consisted of blood. The source of these receptors is a young man with Graves' ophthalmopathy. Each CDR3 is given with its conserved first and last residue. The order of the fields is V gene, J gene, CDR3 length, clone size, D gene, CDR3 DNA, CDR3 protein. D genes are given only for firm matches. Not every row has a clone size; where given, it reads once, few, many or a size class.

TRBV5-1	TRBJ2-3	12	.	.	TGCGCCAGCAGCGCCACCACAGATACGCAGTATTTT	CASSATTDTQYF
TRBV6-5	TRBJ2-7	16	few	.	TGTGCCAGCAGTTACTCTTCCGCAGGGGGGTTCTACGAGCAGTACTTC	CASSYSSAGGFYEQYF
TRBV29-1	TRBJ2-7	14	.	.	TGCAGCGTTGAGGAGACAGTTCCCTCCTACGAGCAGTACTTC	CSVEETVPSYEQYF
TRBV4-1	TRBJ1-1	16	.	.	TGCGCCAGCAGCCCCCTGAGGGGATTCAAGAACACTGAAGCTTTCTTT	CASSPLRGFKNTEAFF
TRBV3-1	TRBJ2-5	18	few	TRBD1	TGTGCCAGCAGCCAAGTTCTGGGGGGGGACAGGGTTTGGGAGACCCAGTACTTC	CASSQVLGGDRVWETQYF
TRBV20-1	TRBJ1-2	13	many	.	TGCAGTACGCCCTGGGGGGATCACTATGGCTACACCTTC	CSTPWGDHYGYTF
TRBV18	TRBJ1-5	14	few	TRBD1	TGTGCCAGCTCGCGGGACAGGGTAAATCAGCCCCAGCATTTT	CASSRDRVNQPQHF
TRBV7-8	TRBJ2-2	16	.	.	TGTGCCAGCAGCTTAGCGTACCCTCTAGGGGCCGGGGAGCTGTTTTTT	CASSLAYPLGAGELFF
TRBV10-3	TRBJ2-3	15	.	TRBD2	TGTGCCATCAGTGGATCGCGGGGGGGCACAGATACGCAGTATTTT	CAISGSRGGTDTQYF
TRBV27	TRBJ2-1	16	many	.	TGTGCCAGCAGTCCCCTCGGGGGTGGGTCCTACAATGAGCAGTTCTTC	CASSPLGGGSYNEQFF
TRBV11-3	TRBJ2-2	15	.	.	TGTGCCAGCAGCTTAGATCGAGGGAACACCAGGGAGCTGTTTTTT	CASSLDRGNTRELFF
TRBV11-3	TRBJ1-3	13	few	.	TGTGCCAGCAGCTTAGATCCGGGAAACACCATATATTTT	CASSLDPGNTIYF
TRBV2	TRBJ1-6	15	.	.	TGTGCCAGCAGTCCCCAGGGGACCCTGAATTCACCCCTCCACTTT	CASSPQGTLNSPLHF
TRBV7-9	TRBJ1-5	15	few	.	TGTGCCAGCAGCTTCTCGGGGGGGCCCAATCAGCCCCAGCATTTT	CASSFSGGPNQPQHF
TRBV5-8	TRBJ1-2	14	many	TRBD1	TGTGCCAGCAACCCTTCCGGGACAGCTTATGGCTACACCTTC	CASNPSGTAYGYTF
TRBV4-1	TRBJ1-5	15	once	.	TGCGCCAGCAGCCAAGTTGGACGGAGCAATCAGCCCCAGCATTTT	CASSQVGRSNQPQHF
TRBV9	TRBJ2-2	13	once	.	TGTGCCAGCAGCCTCGACACCCGCGGGGAGCTGTTTTTT	CASSLDTRGELFF
TRBV6-6	TRBJ2-7	15	many	TRBD2	TGTGCCAGCAGTTACTCCAGCGGGGGGTTTGGCGAGCAGTACTTC	CASSYSSGGFGEQYF
TRBV28	TRBJ1-1	13	many	.	TGTGCCAGCAAGCTCCCGATGAACACTGAAGCTTTCTTT	CASKLPMNTEAFF
TRBV20-1	TRBJ2-2	18	.	.	TGCAGTGCTAGAGCTTTTTTAGAGGACAGCGCGAACACCGGGGAGCTGTTTTTT	CSARAFLEDSANTGELFF
TRBV12-3/TRBV12-4	TRBJ1-6	15	many	.	TGTGCCAGCAGTTTGGGGGGTTTCTATAATTCACCCCTCCACTTT	CASSLGGFYNSPLHF
TRBV7-2	TRBJ2-2	17	.	TRBD1	TGTGCCAGCAGCCCCAGGCAGGGACAGGGTACGACCGGGGAGCTGTTTTTT	CASSPRQGQGTTGELFF
TRBV12-3/TRBV12-4	TRBJ1-1	15	many	.	TGTGCCAGCAGTTTAATCACGATGGGGAACACTGAAGCTTTCTTT	CASSLITMGNTEAFF
TRBV9	TRBJ1-1	15	many	.	TGTGCCAGCAGCGTAGAGGGGAGGGGACTCTCTGAAGCTTTCTTT	CASSVEGRGLSEAFF
TRBV11-2	TRBJ2-3	14	few	.	TGTGCCAGCAGCTTAGATCGAGGGGCAGATACGCAGTATTTT	CASSLDRGADTQYF
TRBV3-1	TRBJ1-2	14	many	.	TGTGCCAGCAGTTCTCCGGGAGAAAACTATGGCTACACCTTC	CASSSPGENYGYTF
TRBV6-1	TRBJ1-6	15	.	TRBD1	TGTGCCAGCAGCGACCAAGACAGGGGCACGGCACCCCTCCACTTT	CASSDQDRGTAPLHF
TRBV7-8	TRBJ1-1	15	many	.	TGTGCCAGCAGCTTTTATAGGGAATTGAACACTGAAGCTTTCTTT	CASSFYRELNTEAFF
TRBV3-1	TRBJ1-1	12	.	.	TGTGCCAGCAGTCGCCCCGACACTGAAGCTTTCTTT	CASSRPDTEAFF
TRBV18	TRBJ1-1	14	few	.	TGTGCCAGCTCACCCACTATTACGAACACTGAAGCTTTCTTT	CASSPTITNTEAFF
TRBV5-4	TRBJ1-1	13	.	.	TGTGCCAGCAGCTCCGGATCGTGGACTGAAGCTTTCTTT	CASSSGSWTEAFF
TRBV12-3/TRBV12-4	TRBJ2-2	15	few	TRBD1	TGTGCCAGCAGGGAGGACAGGGGGTTGACCGGGGAGCTGTTTTTT	CASREDRGLTGELFF